This T cell receptor beta chain is from a study of control samples from healthy donors and cancer patients. Clones were read by immunoSEQ multiplex PCR, and TCRdb kept only the in-frame ones, dropping some. Here the sample spans roughly 200,000 clones, about 91% being singletons. Material: blood. This TCR was sampled from a man aged 30 to 45 in good health.

This CDR3 is CASSSHPNTDTQYF. The DNA for the CDR3 is TGTGCCAGCAGCTCTCACCCTAACACAGATACGCAGTATTTT. This chain connects TRBV9 to TRBJ2-3; D unresolved. This CDR3 has 14 residues. Germline V CDR1 and CDR2: SGDLS, YYNGEE. V gave up 4 bases and J gave up 2 bases, with 11 bases separating them.